This T cell receptor beta chain was documented in a study of shared clonotypes between healthy human individuals. Study results and limitations: The study found lower generation probabilities in non-shared clonotypes than in those shared by all four donors.

An assay was performed, and its level was deep. Sequencing was performed with immunoSEQ multiplex PCR; in TCRdb, only in-frame clones are kept and a portion is missing. The repertoire has roughly 1,000,000 clones, roughly 74% of them found once; the top ten carry roughly 0.57%. CD4+ cells were split into CD45RA+ naive and CD45RA-negative memory subsets. Points on this clone: What it recognizes is unknown.

V shed 5 bases and J shed 0 bases, with 14 bases lying between them. The CDR3 covers 15 residues. Germline CDR1 MDHEN, CDR2 SYDVKM. Sequencing was carried out using memory CD4+ T cells from PBMCs. The subset denotes: CD45RA-negative fraction. The V call is TRBV28, the J call TRBJ2-7, with D possibly being TRBD1 or TRBD2 (5 bases each). The origin of this receptor is a young man in good health. Some clones in this sample may be carry-over from other donors' samples. The chain's CDR3 is CASSPERGRSYEQYF. The CDR3, as DNA: TGTGCCAGCAGTCCGGAACGGGGACGCTCCTACGAGCAGTACTTC.